This is a list of T cell receptor beta chains from one sample in a study of blood T cells in healthy people across ages. TCRdb redid the calling of the 5' RACE reads with MiXCR, one entry per CDR3 protein. The sample records about 970,000 distinct CDR3 sequences, 51% being singletons. Sequenced sample: blood. The receptors derive from a woman in her sixties or seventies in good health. Both conserved end residues are part of each CDR3. A D gene is named only where the DNA matches it firmly. Expanded clones get a size class; other rows say once, few or many, or leave the size out.

clone size,V gene,J gene,D gene,CDR3 DNA,CDR3 protein
many,TRBV18,TRBJ1-2,TRBD1,TGTGCCAGCTCACCAAACGAGCAGGGACAGGGTTTTGGCTACACCTTC,CASSPNEQGQGFGYTF
few,TRBV7-2,TRBJ2-3,NA,TGTGCCAGCAGCCGAAATGGCGCAGATACGCAGTATTTT,CASSRNGADTQYF
NA,TRBV24-1,TRBJ2-7,NA,TGTGCCACCAGTGATTTGAAAGCAGGGACAATTTTCTACGAGCAGTACTTC,CATSDLKAGTIFYEQYF
NA,TRBV5-1,TRBJ2-7,NA,TGCGCCAGCAGCTTGAGCGACAGACGCTACGAGCAGTACTTC,CASSLSDRRYEQYF
NA,TRBV28,TRBJ2-7,NA,TGTGCCAGCAGGAGAACGGTCTACTACGAGCAGTACTTC,CASRRTVYYEQYF
few,TRBV2,TRBJ1-5,NA,TGTGCCAGCAGTGTCGGGGGGGCGGCGACGCAGCCCCAGCATTTT,CASSVGGAATQPQHF
NA,TRBV20-1,TRBJ1-6,NA,TGCAGTGGTCTCTCGAGTTATAATTCACCCCTCCACTTT,CSGLSSYNSPLHF
NA,TRBV6-5,TRBJ2-3,NA,TGTGCCAGCAGTTACTCGAAGCACACAGATACGCAGTATTTT,CASSYSKHTDTQYF
NA,TRBV4-1,TRBJ2-1,TRBD2,TGCGCCAGCAGCCAAGGGACTAGCGGGAGAGTGCGTGAGCAGTTCTTC,CASSQGTSGRVREQFF
NA,TRBV20-1,TRBJ1-5,NA,TGCAGTGCATTGGGGCGGTACGGGGGTGGCAATCAGCCCCAGCATTTT,CSALGRYGGGNQPQHF
few,TRBV19,TRBJ2-1,TRBD2,TGTGCCAGTAGTATAGAACTAGCGGACTACAATGAGCAGTTCTTC,CASSIELADYNEQFF
NA,TRBV2,TRBJ1-4,TRBD1,TGTGCCAGCAGTTCAAAACGGGACAGCCCTCAAAAACTGTTTTTT,CASSSKRDSPQKLFF
NA,TRBV7-2,TRBJ2-2,TRBD2,TGTGCCAGCAGCTTAAACCGACCGGGGGGCACCGGGGAGCTGTTTTTT,CASSLNRPGGTGELFF
few,TRBV7-2,TRBJ2-3,TRBD2,TGTGCCAGCAGCTTCCTAGCGGACCCGAGCACAGATACGCAGTATTTT,CASSFLADPSTDTQYF
few,TRBV20-1,TRBJ2-7,NA,TGCAGTGCGACCCTAACAGATCTCGAGCAGTACTTC,CSATLTDLEQYF
NA,TRBV18,TRBJ2-7,NA,TGTGCCAGCTCTACCACAGGCTGCGAGCAGTACTTC,CASSTTGCEQYF
few,TRBV4-1,TRBJ1-2,NA,TGCGCCAGCAGCCAAGGAGTGGGACGAGGGGTTGTCGGCTACACCTTC,CASSQGVGRGVVGYTF
once,TRBV28,TRBJ2-7,NA,TGTGCCAGCAATGGGACACCGATGTCCTACGAGCAGTACTTC,CASNGTPMSYEQYF
many,TRBV7-2,TRBJ2-7,TRBD1,TGTGCCAGCAGCCGGGACAGGAACTCCTACGAGCAGTACTTC,CASSRDRNSYEQYF
few,TRBV5-6,TRBJ1-6,NA,TGTGCCAGCAGCTCGGGACACCGGAGGGATTCACCCCTCCACTTT,CASSSGHRRDSPLHF
few,TRBV27,TRBJ1-2,TRBD1,TGTGCCAGCTCTCAAGAGACAGGGCCGATCTATGGCTACACCTTC,CASSQETGPIYGYTF
NA,TRBV4-2,TRBJ1-5,NA,TGTGCCAGCAGCCATTCTTTGCAGCTCAATCAGCCCCAGCATTTT,CASSHSLQLNQPQHF
NA,TRBV20-1,TRBJ2-5,TRBD1,TGCAGTGCTATACGACAGGGTCTCAATGAGCAGTACTTC,CSAIRQGLNEQYF
NA,TRBV3-1,TRBJ2-7,NA,TGTGCCAGCAGCCAGGACGGGAGAGGTGGCGAGCAGTACTTC,CASSQDGRGGEQYF
NA,TRBV18,TRBJ2-2,NA,TGTGCCAGCTCGGGCGGCACCGGGGAGCTGTTTTTT,CASSGGTGELFF
NA,TRBV29-1,TRBJ2-4,NA,TGCAGCGTTGGGGGGGGCCTAGCCAAAAACATTCAGTACTTC,CSVGGGLAKNIQYF
few,TRBV15,TRBJ2-7,NA,TGTGCCACCAGCAGAGATCCTCCGAGCTCCTACGAGCAGTACTTC,CATSRDPPSSYEQYF
NA,TRBV12-3/TRBV12-4,TRBJ2-7,NA,TGTGCCAGCACTCACAAAGCCCAATTAAATTTTTACGAGCAGTACTTC,CASTHKAQLNFYEQYF
NA,TRBV25-1,TRBJ2-1,NA,TGTGCCAGCAGTGAATATAAGGGCAGAAGCAATGAGCAGTTCTTC,CASSEYKGRSNEQFF
NA,TRBV28,TRBJ1-5,NA,TGTGCCAGCAGTTTGTCCCCAGGGTTAGGAGATTTCAATCAGCCCCAGCATTTT,CASSLSPGLGDFNQPQHF
NA,TRBV5-1,TRBJ2-1,TRBD1,TGCGCCAGCAGCTTGGGGAGACAGGGCAATGAGCAGTTCTTC,CASSLGRQGNEQFF
NA,TRBV20-1,TRBJ2-5,NA,TGCAGTGTCACACCAGCGGGAGAGACCCAGTACTTC,CSVTPAGETQYF
once,TRBV12-3/TRBV12-4,TRBJ2-7,NA,TGTGCCAGCAGTTTTATTCTGGGGACCCGGACCTCTGACGAGCAGTACTTC,CASSFILGTRTSDEQYF
NA,TRBV7-9,TRBJ2-7,NA,TGTGCCAGCAGCGTAGAAAGTAAGGACTACGAGCAGTACTTC,CASSVESKDYEQYF
NA,TRBV7-8,TRBJ2-5,TRBD1,TGTGCCAGCAGCTTGTCGACAGGGGCGCCCCAAGAGACCCAGTACTTC,CASSLSTGAPQETQYF
NA,TRBV20-1,TRBJ2-7,TRBD2,TGCAGTGCTAGAGATGTTTCTGGACGAGCGGGATTATACGAGCAGTACTTC,CSARDVSGRAGLYEQYF
NA,TRBV4-2,TRBJ2-4,NA,TGTGCCAGCAGCCAAGACTCGGAGGCCATTCAGTACTTC,CASSQDSEAIQYF
many,TRBV27,TRBJ1-2,TRBD1,TGTGCCAGCAGAAGGACAGGGGGCAATTATGGCTACACCTTC,CASRRTGGNYGYTF
few,TRBV29-1,TRBJ2-7,TRBD1,TGCAGCGTTGAATATGCTCAGCAGGGGGACCACGAGCAGTACTTC,CSVEYAQQGDHEQYF
NA,TRBV6-1,TRBJ2-7,NA,TGTGCCAGCAGTGCCAGAGATCCAGGGGCCCAGTACTTC,CASSARDPGAQYF
few,TRBV9,TRBJ2-4,NA,TGTGCCAGCAGCCGGGACAGGGCCCGGGGGGGAATTCAGTACTTC,CASSRDRARGGIQYF
NA,TRBV6-2/TRBV6-3,TRBJ2-7,NA,TGTGCCAGCAGTCGATGGACGGCCTCCTACGAGCAGTACTTC,CASSRWTASYEQYF
NA,TRBV12-3/TRBV12-4,TRBJ1-1,NA,TGTGCCAGCAGTTCGCGCGGGGTAAGGAACACTGAAGCTTTCTTT,CASSSRGVRNTEAFF
NA,TRBV20-1,TRBJ2-7,NA,TGCAGTGCCCGAACGACGGGGGCCTACGAGCAGTACTTC,CSARTTGAYEQYF
NA,TRBV20-1,TRBJ2-1,TRBD2,TGCAGTGCTAGAGACCCGGGAGGTGACGATGAGCAGTTCTTC,CSARDPGGDDEQFF
few,TRBV6-2/TRBV6-3,TRBJ2-6,NA,TGTGCCAGCAGATTTGCGGGGGCCAACGTCCTGACTTTC,CASRFAGANVLTF
NA,TRBV20-1,TRBJ2-7,NA,TGCAGTGCTAGAGGGGGACACGAGCAGTACTTC,CSARGGHEQYF
NA,TRBV6-6,TRBJ2-5,TRBD1,TGTGCCAGCAGACAACCGGGACAGGAGCAGACCCAGTACTTC,CASRQPGQEQTQYF
NA,TRBV7-2,TRBJ2-3,TRBD2,TGTGCCAGCAGCTGGAGACTAGCGGGAGTCGCAGATACGCAGTATTTT,CASSWRLAGVADTQYF
NA,TRBV29-1,TRBJ2-3,TRBD2,TGCAGCGTTGATCTTAGCGGGATCGGTACAGATACGCAGTATTTT,CSVDLSGIGTDTQYF
once,TRBV6-5,TRBJ2-7,TRBD1,TGTGCATCTTCCCGAGGATACGACAGGGGATACGAGCAGTACTTC,CASSRGYDRGYEQYF
NA,TRBV28,TRBJ2-7,NA,TGTGCCAGCAGTAGACTACAGGGTCTCATCTATAGCGGGCAGTACTTC,CASSRLQGLIYSGQYF
NA,TRBV3-1,TRBJ2-5,NA,TGTGCCAGCAGCCAAGGTCCGGGAGCCGTCCACAATGAGCAGTACTTC,CASSQGPGAVHNEQYF
NA,TRBV7-9,TRBJ2-3,NA,TGTGCCAGCAGCCAAATCGCGCAGTATTTT,CASSQIAQYF
NA,TRBV10-3,TRBJ1-1,NA,TGTGCCATCAGGCTACAGGGGAACACTGAAGCTTTCTTT,CAIRLQGNTEAFF
NA,TRBV12-3/TRBV12-4,TRBJ2-1,TRBD1,TGTGCCAGCAGTTCGCGCGCCGGGACAGGAGGTGAGCAGTTCTTC,CASSSRAGTGGEQFF
NA,TRBV5-1,TRBJ2-1,NA,TGCGCCAACAGCTTTTCATCCTGGAGCAATGAGCAGTTCTTC,CANSFSSWSNEQFF
few,TRBV13,TRBJ2-3,TRBD1,TGTGCCAGCAGCTCCAGGACAGGGATTGGCACAGATACGCAGTATTTT,CASSSRTGIGTDTQYF